The TCR beta chain under discussion was sequenced for a study of T cell changes during pregnancy in multiple sclerosis. Measured with immunoSEQ multiplex PCR; TCRdb has only the in-frame clones, and not every one. The sample lists over 25,000 clones; more than 85% were seen once. This clone has only one observation. Germline assignment: CDR1 LNHNV and CDR2 YYDKDF (reference sequence). The germline V and J ends were trimmed by 0 bases and 3 bases, with 9 bases remaining between them. CDR3 length equals 15 residues. The V gene is TRBV15, the J gene TRBJ2-1, with a possible D match to TRBD2 (6 bases). The receptor was isolated from a female donor with multiple sclerosis, enrolled in a pregnancy study. This sample comprised CD4+ T cells from peripheral blood mononuclear cells, obtained in the second trimester of pregnancy. CDR3 sequence (DNA): TGTGCCACCAGCAGAGACGGGGGTTTCTACAATGAGCAGTTCTTC. It is translated as CATSRDGGFYNEQFF.